This T cell receptor (beta chain) was found in a study of spatial heterogeneity in lung cancer. As for time point: sample taken at primary tumor resection. Unsorted whole RNA from tumor, nontumor lung or frozen PBMC underwent sequencing. More than 70 TRACERx patients with early, untreated non-small cell lung cancer donated samples. Study-wide results and caveats: The appearance of ubiquitous expanded tumor TCRs in blood was greater at resection than follow-up.

This clonotype was detected many times. Its target is unknown. The V end was cut by 3 bases, the J end by 7 bases, with 22 bases between. The CDR3 spans 15 residues. Germline CDR1 is DFQATT and CDR2 is SNEGSKA (reference sequence). Carried by each TCR cDNA molecule was a unique molecular identifier. One entry per CDR3 protein results from TCRdb running MiXCR on the 5' RACE reads. The sample records over 6,000 distinct CDR3 sequences, approximately 5.4% being singletons. The chain is built from TRBV20-1 and TRBJ2-7; tentatively, D is TRBD2 (7 bases). This TCR was recovered from a male donor with early-stage non-small cell lung cancer. Sample: PBMCs, taken at surgery. The CDR3, as DNA: TGCAGTGCTAGCACCCCGGGGGGCAACTCTTGGGAGCAGTACTTC. Translation gives CSASTPGGNSWEQYF.